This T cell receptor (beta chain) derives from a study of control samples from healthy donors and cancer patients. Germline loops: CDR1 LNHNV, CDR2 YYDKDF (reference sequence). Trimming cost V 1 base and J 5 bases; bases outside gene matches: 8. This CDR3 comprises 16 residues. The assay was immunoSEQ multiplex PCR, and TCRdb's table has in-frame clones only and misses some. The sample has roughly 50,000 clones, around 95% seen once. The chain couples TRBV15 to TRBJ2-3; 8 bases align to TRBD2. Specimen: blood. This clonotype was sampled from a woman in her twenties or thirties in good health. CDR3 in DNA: TGTGCCACCAGCAGAGGACCCGGGACTAGTGTAGATACGCAGTATTTT. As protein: CATSRGPGTSVDTQYF.